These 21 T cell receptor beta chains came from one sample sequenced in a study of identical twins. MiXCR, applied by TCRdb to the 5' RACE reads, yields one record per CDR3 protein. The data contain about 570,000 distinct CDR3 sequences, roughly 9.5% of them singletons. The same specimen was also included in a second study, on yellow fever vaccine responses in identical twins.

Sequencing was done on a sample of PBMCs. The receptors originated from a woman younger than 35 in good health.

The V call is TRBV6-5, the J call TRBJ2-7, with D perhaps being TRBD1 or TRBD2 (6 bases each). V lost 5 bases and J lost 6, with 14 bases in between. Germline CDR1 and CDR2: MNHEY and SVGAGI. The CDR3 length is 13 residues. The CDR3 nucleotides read TGTGCCAGCAGTAACGGGGGCCGGGGCGAGCAGTACTTC. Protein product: CASSNGGRGEQYF.

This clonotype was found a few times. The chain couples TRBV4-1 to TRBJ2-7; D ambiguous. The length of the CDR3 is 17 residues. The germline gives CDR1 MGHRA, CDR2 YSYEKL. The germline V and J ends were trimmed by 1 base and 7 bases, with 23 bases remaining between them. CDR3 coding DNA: TGCGCCAGCAGCCAAGGCGGAACGGCTAGGATCATGGGAGAGCAGTACTTC. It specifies CASSQGGTARIMGEQYF.

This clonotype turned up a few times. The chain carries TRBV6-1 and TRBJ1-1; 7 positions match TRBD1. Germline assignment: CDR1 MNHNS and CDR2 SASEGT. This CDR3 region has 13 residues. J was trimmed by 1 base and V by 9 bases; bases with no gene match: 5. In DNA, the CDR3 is TGTGCCAGTTACAGGGGAAGGAACACTGAAGCTTTCTTT. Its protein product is CASYRGRNTEAFF.

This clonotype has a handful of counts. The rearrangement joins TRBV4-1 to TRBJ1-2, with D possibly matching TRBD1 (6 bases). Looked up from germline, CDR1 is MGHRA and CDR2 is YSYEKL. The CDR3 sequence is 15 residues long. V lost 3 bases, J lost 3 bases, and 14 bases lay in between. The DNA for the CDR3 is TGCGCCAGCAGCCAGGGACACTCGGGGGACTATGGCTACACCTTC. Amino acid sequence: CASSQGHSGDYGYTF.

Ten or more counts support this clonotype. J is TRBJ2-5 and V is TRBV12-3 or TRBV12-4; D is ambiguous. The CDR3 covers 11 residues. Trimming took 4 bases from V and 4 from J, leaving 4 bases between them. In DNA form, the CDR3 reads TGTGCCAGCAGTTCTATAGAGACCCAGTACTTC. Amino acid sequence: CASSSIETQYF.

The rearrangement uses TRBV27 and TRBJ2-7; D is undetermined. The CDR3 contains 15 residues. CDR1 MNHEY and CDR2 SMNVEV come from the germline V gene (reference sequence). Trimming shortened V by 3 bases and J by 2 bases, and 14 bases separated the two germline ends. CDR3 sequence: CASSLYGGRAYEQYF. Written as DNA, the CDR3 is TGTGCCAGCAGTTTGTATGGCGGCAGAGCCTACGAGCAGTACTTC.

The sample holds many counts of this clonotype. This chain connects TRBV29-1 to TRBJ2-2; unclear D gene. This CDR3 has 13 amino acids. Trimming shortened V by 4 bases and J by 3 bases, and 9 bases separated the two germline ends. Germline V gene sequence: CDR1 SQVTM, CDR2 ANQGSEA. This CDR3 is CSVVQGYTGELFF. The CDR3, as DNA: TGCAGCGTTGTGCAAGGCTACACCGGGGAGCTGTTTTTT.

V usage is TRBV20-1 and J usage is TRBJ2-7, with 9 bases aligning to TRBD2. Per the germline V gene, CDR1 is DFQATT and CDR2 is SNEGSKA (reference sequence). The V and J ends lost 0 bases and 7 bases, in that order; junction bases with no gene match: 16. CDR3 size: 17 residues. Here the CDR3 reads CSARDFRAGGTPGEQYF. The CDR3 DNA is TGCAGTGCTAGAGATTTCCGAGCGGGGGGTACCCCGGGGGAGCAGTACTTC.

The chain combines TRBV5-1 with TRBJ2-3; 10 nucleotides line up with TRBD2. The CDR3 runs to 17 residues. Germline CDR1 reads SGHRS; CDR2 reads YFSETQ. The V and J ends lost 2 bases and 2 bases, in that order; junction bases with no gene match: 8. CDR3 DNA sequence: TGCGCCAGCAGCTTAGGAGTGCTAGCGGGGGCCACAGATACGCAGTATTTT. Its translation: CASSLGVLAGATDTQYF. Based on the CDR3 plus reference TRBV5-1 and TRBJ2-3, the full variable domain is KAGVTQTPRYLIKTRGQQVTLSCSPISGHRSVSWYQQTPGQGLQFLFEYFSETQRNKGNFPGRFSGRQFSNSRSEMNVSTLELGDSALYLCASSLGVLAGATDTQYFGPGTRLTVL.

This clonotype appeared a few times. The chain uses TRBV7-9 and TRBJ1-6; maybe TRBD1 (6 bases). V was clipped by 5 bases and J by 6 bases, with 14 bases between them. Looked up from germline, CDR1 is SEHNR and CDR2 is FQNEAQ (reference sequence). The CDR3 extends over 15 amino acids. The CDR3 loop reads CASSSTGQLNSPLHF. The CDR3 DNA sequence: TGTGCCAGCAGCAGTACGGGACAACTTAATTCACCCCTCCACTTT.

CDR3 DNA sequence: TGTGCCAGCGGGGGACAGGGAGACACCGGGGAGCTGTTTTTT. Its translation: CASGGQGDTGELFF. The chain uses TRBV6-2 or TRBV6-3 and TRBJ2-2; TRBD1 matches 9 bases. J lost 3 bases, V lost 8 bases, and 4 bases had no gene match. The CDR3 is made up of 14 amino acids. In germline, CDR1 is MNHEY, CDR2 SVGEGT.

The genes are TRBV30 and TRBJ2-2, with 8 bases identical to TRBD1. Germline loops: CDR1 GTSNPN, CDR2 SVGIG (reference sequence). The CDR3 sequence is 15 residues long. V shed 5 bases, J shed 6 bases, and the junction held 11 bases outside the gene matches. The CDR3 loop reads CAWGRPGTGAGELFF. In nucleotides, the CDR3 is TGTGCCTGGGGACGTCCCGGGACAGGCGCCGGGGAGCTGTTTTTT.

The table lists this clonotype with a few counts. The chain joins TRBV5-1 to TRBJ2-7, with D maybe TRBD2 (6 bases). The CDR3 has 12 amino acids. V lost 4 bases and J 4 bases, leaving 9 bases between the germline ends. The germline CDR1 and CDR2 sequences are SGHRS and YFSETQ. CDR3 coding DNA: TGCGCCAGCAGCACTGGGACTTACGAGCAGTACTTC. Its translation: CASSTGTYEQYF.

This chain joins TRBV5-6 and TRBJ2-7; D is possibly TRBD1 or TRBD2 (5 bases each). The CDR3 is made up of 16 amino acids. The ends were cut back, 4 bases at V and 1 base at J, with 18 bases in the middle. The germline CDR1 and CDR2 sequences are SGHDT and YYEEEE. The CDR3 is CASSKIDPEGSYEQYF. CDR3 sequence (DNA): TGTGCCAGCAGCAAAATAGACCCTGAGGGGTCCTACGAGCAGTACTTC.

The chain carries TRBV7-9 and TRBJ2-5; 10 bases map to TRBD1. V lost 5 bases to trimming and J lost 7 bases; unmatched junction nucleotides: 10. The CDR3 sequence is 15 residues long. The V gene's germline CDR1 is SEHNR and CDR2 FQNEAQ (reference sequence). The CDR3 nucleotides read TGTGCCAGCAGCCCAAGAGGACAGGGGGAAGGGACCCAGTACTTC. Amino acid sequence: CASSPRGQGEGTQYF.

The CDR3: CASSLTNHKSIQGPSGQFF. The DNA of the CDR3 is TGTGCCAGCAGCTTAACTAACCACAAATCGATACAGGGGCCCAGCGGGCAGTTCTTC. The chain uses TRBV11-1 and TRBJ2-1, with TRBD1 matching over 7 bases. Germline trimming cut 2 bases from V and 12 bases from J; bases unmatched to any gene: 25. The CDR3 extends over 19 amino acids. In germline, CDR1 is SGHAT, CDR2 FQDESV (reference sequence).

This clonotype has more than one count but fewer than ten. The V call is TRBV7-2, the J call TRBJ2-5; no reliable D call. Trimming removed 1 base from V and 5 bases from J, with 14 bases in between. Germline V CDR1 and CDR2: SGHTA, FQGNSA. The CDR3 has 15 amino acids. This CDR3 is CASSLGPGDAETQYF. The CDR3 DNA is TGTGCCAGCAGCTTAGGTCCGGGCGATGCGGAGACCCAGTACTTC.

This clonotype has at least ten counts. The CDR3 coding sequence is TGTGCCAGCAGTGCAACGGAAGCATACACCGGGGAGCTGTTTTTT. Its translation is CASSATEAYTGELFF. J is TRBJ2-2 and V is TRBV2; no clear D gene. This CDR3 is built from 15 residues. The V end lost 4 bases, the J end lost 3 bases, and 12 bases lay between the germline ends. CDR1 is SNHLY, CDR2 FYNNEI, per germline.

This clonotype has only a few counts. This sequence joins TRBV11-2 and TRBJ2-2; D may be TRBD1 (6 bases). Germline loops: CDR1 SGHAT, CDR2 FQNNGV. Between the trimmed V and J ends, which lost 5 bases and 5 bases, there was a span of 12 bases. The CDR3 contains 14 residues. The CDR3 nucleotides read TGTGCCAGCAGCCCAACAGGGTTTACCGGGGAGCTGTTTTTT. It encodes CASSPTGFTGELFF. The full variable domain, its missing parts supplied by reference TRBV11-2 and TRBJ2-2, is EAGVAQSPRYKIIEKRQSVAFWCNPISGHATLYWYQQILGQGPKLLIQFQNNGVVDDSQLPKDRFSAERLKGVDSTLKIQPAKLEDSAVYLCASSPTGFTGELFFGEGSRLTVL.

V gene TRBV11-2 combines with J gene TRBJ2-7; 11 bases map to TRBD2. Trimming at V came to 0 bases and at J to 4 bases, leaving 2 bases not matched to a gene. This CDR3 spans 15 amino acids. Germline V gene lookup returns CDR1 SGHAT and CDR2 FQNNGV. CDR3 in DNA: TGTGCCAGCAGCTTAGAAGCTAGCGGGAGGTACGAGCAGTACTTC. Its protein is CASSLEASGRYEQYF.

The CDR3, as DNA: TGCAGTGCTTATGGGAGGGGCGAGCAGTACTTC. It codes for CSAYGRGEQYF. The rearrangement uses TRBV20-1 and TRBJ2-7; 7 bases are a match to TRBD2. CDR1 DFQATT and CDR2 SNEGSKA come from the germline V gene (reference sequence). The trim removed 5 bases at V and 6 bases at J, leaving 4 bases unmatched. The CDR3 has 11 amino acids.